Below, 18 T cell receptor beta chains from the same sample are listed, as sequenced in a study of CD8+ T cells in alopecia areata listed by TCRdb under 2018. Library creation used the immunoSEQ multiplex PCR assay. RNA was extracted from all samples and reverse transcribed into cDNA, which served as template for TCR sequencing. This immuneACCESS table, as held by TCRdb, lists in-frame sequences with V and J called but not all clones. Of the missing ones, under half trace to an unresolved V gene in checked studies; the others have no known cause. This sample comprises roughly 200,000 clones, 53% of them detected only once. Jointly, the top ten make up approximately 10% of the sample. Taken with the paper, the label for time point translates to: less than 25 weeks on oral tofacitinib. The treatment or condition tag for this specimen amounts to: oral pan-JAK inhibitor, 5-10 mg twice daily. This specimen consisted of CD8+ T cells sorted from blood, obtained at week 24, from a patient treated with tofacitinib. These receptors all come from a human donor with alopecia areata.

The rearrangement joins TRBV5-1 to TRBJ2-7; D is possibly TRBD1 or TRBD2 (5 bases each). The germline V and J ends were trimmed by 4 bases and 0 bases, with 14 bases remaining between them. Germline V gives CDR1 SGHRS, CDR2 YFSETQ. The CDR3 loop spans 15 amino acids. CDR3 sequence (DNA): TGCGCCAGCAGCCCCTACTGGGACGACTCCTACGAGCAGTACTTC. Its protein is CASSPYWDDSYEQYF.

In DNA, the CDR3 is TGTGCCAGCAGCTTGGTATCCGAGGGTGCGGGAAACACCATATATTTT. It codes for CASSLVSEGAGNTIYF. The chain couples TRBV5-6 to TRBJ1-3; D gene unclear. Germline CDR1 is SGHDT and CDR2 is YYEEEE. The germline V and J ends were trimmed by 0 bases and 4 bases, with 14 bases remaining between them. CDR3 length: 16 residues.

The chain employs TRBV7-9 and TRBJ2-1, with D perhaps matching TRBD1 (5 bases). The CDR3 covers 14 residues. V dropped 4 bases and J dropped 10 bases, with 17 bases sitting between them. Germline CDR1 is SEHNR and CDR2 is FQNEAQ (reference sequence). The chain's CDR3 is CASSSREGQGEQFF. The CDR3 nucleotides read TGTGCCAGCAGCTCAAGGGAAGGCCAGGGAGAGCAGTTCTTC.

The V and J genes are TRBV4-3 and TRBJ1-1, with 7 bases identical to TRBD1. The germline V gene has CDR1 LGHNA and CDR2 YSLEER. The CDR3 consists of 13 residues. With V trimmed by 1 base and J by 8 bases, 4 bases remained unmatched. The CDR3 sequence: CASSQGLGGEAFF. The CDR3 DNA reads TGCGCCAGCAGCCAAGGCTTAGGGGGCGAAGCTTTCTTT.

This chain connects TRBV5-1 to TRBJ1-1; D is unresolved. Germline V lookup: CDR1 SGHRS, CDR2 YFSETQ. The V and J ends lost 0 bases and 5 bases respectively, with 11 bases between them. The CDR3 length is 14 residues. The CDR3 DNA follows: TGCGCCAGCAGCTTGGCAGAGGGAGGGACTGAAGCTTTCTTT. This translates into CASSLAEGGTEAFF.

The V gene is TRBV5-6, the J gene TRBJ2-3, with D perhaps TRBD1 (6 bases). Trimming took off 4 bases at V and 11 bases at J, with 14 bases between the two ends. CDR1 and CDR2 from the germline V gene are SGHDT and YYEEEE. The CDR3 runs to 12 residues. The CDR3 here is CASSLGQERQYF. In nucleotides, the CDR3 is TGTGCCAGCAGCCTGGGACAAGAGAGGCAGTATTTT.

V is TRBV4-3 and J is TRBJ1-6; D ambiguous. The CDR3 contains 15 residues. Trimming cost V 0 bases and J 7 bases, with 10 bases left between them. Germline CDR1 and CDR2: LGHNA and YSLEER. Written as DNA, the CDR3 is TGCGCCAGCAGCCAAGACCGGACTGAAAATTCACCCCTCCACTTT. It codes for CASSQDRTENSPLHF.

Notes on this clone: A junction boundary mismatches the germline segment, possibly from a read error. The chain couples TRBV10-3 to TRBJ1-6; D is ambiguous. CDR3 size: 16 residues. CDR1 and CDR2 from the germline V gene are ENHRY and SYGVKD. The CDR3 coding sequence is TGTGCCAGCAGTTACCCCCGTGCGGAGACAAATTCACCCCTCCACTTT. Translating gives CASSYPRAETNSPLHF.

The chain links TRBV4-3 to TRBJ1-1; D uncertain. Per the germline V gene, CDR1 is LGHNA and CDR2 is YSLEER. The CDR3 extends over 14 amino acids. Trimming stripped 1 base from V and 2 bases from J, with 8 bases between. CDR3 residues: CASSQGGENTEAFF. Written as DNA, the CDR3 is TGCGCCAGCAGCCAAGGGGGAGAAAACACTGAAGCTTTCTTT.

On this clone: Its ends do not fully match the called genes, so a read error is possible. The chain couples TRBV6-5 to TRBJ2-7; no firm D call. The germline gives CDR1 MNHEY, CDR2 SVGAGI. The CDR3 length is 9 residues. CDR3 nucleotides: TGTGCCAGCGGTTACGAGCAGTACTTC. Translated, it gives CASGYEQYF.

This clone was picked up a small number of times. The chain has TRBV29-1 and TRBJ1-2; the D gene is possibly TRBD1 (5 bases). Germline CDR1 reads SQVTM; CDR2 reads ANQGSEA. The V gene lost 2 bases and the J gene lost 4 bases, with 17 bases spanning the gap. This CDR3 spans 15 amino acids. The CDR3 loop reads CSVESPSLDSYGYTF. DNA for the CDR3: TGCAGCGTTGAATCGCCGTCACTCGACAGCTATGGCTACACCTTC.

This clone showed up just a few times. The CDR3 loop is CASSQLGTATEAFF. The CDR3 bases are TGCGCCAGCAGCCAACTCGGGACAGCGACTGAAGCTTTCTTT. This chain uses TRBV4-3 with TRBJ1-1; 7 bases are shared with TRBD1. Germline V CDR1 and CDR2: LGHNA, YSLEER. With 2 bases clipped from V and 5 bases from J, the junction kept 5 bases outside the gene matches. The CDR3 is 14 amino acids.

This clone was observed once. One junction end does not reproduce the germline sequence, and a read error may be involved. In the same sample, other DNA sequences code for this CDR3. The genes are TRBV30 and TRBJ1-1; a weak D match, TRBD1 (6 bases). Germline assignment: CDR1 GTSNPN and CDR2 SVGIG (reference sequence). The CDR3 is 14 residues long. CDR3 DNA: TGTGCTTGGAGTGTAGGGGGAAGGAGCACTGAAGCTTTCTTT. Its translation: CAWSVGGRSTEAFF.

This clone came up a few times. This chain joins TRBV25-1 and TRBJ2-1, with D unresolved. This CDR3 region has 13 residues. Germline CDR1 reads MGHDK; CDR2 reads SYGVNS. V was trimmed by 8 bases and J by 5 bases, leaving 13 bases between them. The DNA for the CDR3 is TGTGCCAGCGAGACTCCCTGGGACAATGAGCAGTTCTTC. Its translation: CASETPWDNEQFF.

This clone was seen just once. Other DNA variants within this sample encode the same CDR3. The chain has TRBV9 and TRBJ1-1; D is unclear. Germline assignment: CDR1 SGDLS and CDR2 YYNGEE. The CDR3 covers 14 residues. V was cut by 0 bases and J by 2 bases, with 8 bases left in between. The CDR3 region is CASSVVGGNTEAFF. CDR3 coding DNA: TGTGCCAGCAGCGTAGTTGGCGGCAACACTGAAGCTTTCTTT. Drawing the rest from reference TRBV9 and TRBJ1-1, the complete variable domain is DSGVTQTPKHLITATGQRVTLRCSPRSGDLSVYWYQQSLDQGLQFLIQYYNGEERAKGNILERFSAQQFPDLHSELNLSSLELGDSALYFCASSVVGGNTEAFFGQGTRLTVV.

CDR3 DNA: TGTGCCAGCAGCCTGGGCAGGGGCATCAATCAGCCCCAGCATTTT. Residues: CASSLGRGINQPQHF. The chain couples TRBV11-2 to TRBJ1-5; TRBD1 is a possible D gene (6 bases). Trimming left V 5 bases short and J 3 bases short, with 14 bases between. Germline V CDR1 and CDR2: SGHAT, FQNNGV. The CDR3 loop spans 15 amino acids.

This clone appeared once. The chain joins TRBV9 to TRBJ2-1, with 8 bases aligning to TRBD1. The CDR3 has 14 amino acids. Germline CDR1 reads SGDLS; CDR2 reads YYNGEE. V shed 3 bases and J 3 bases; nucleotides not matched to a gene: 2. CDR3 bases: TGTGCCAGCAGCGCGGGACAGGACTACAATGAGCAGTTCTTC. Its translation: CASSAGQDYNEQFF. The full variable domain, in which reference TRBV9 and TRBJ2-1 provide the parts outside the CDR3, is DSGVTQTPKHLITATGQRVTLRCSPRSGDLSVYWYQQSLDQGLQFLIQYYNGEERAKGNILERFSAQQFPDLHSELNLSSLELGDSALYFCASSAGQDYNEQFFGPGTRLTVL.

The V and J genes are TRBV15 and TRBJ2-1; a weak D match, TRBD1 (6 bases). The V gene's germline CDR1 is LNHNV and CDR2 YYDKDF (reference sequence). The CDR3 loop spans 15 amino acids. V lost 5 bases and J 7 bases, leaving 18 bases between the germline ends. The CDR3 sequence: CATSGGHLTLNEQFF. CDR3 DNA sequence: TGTGCCACCAGCGGGGGACACCTAACCTTGAATGAGCAGTTCTTC.